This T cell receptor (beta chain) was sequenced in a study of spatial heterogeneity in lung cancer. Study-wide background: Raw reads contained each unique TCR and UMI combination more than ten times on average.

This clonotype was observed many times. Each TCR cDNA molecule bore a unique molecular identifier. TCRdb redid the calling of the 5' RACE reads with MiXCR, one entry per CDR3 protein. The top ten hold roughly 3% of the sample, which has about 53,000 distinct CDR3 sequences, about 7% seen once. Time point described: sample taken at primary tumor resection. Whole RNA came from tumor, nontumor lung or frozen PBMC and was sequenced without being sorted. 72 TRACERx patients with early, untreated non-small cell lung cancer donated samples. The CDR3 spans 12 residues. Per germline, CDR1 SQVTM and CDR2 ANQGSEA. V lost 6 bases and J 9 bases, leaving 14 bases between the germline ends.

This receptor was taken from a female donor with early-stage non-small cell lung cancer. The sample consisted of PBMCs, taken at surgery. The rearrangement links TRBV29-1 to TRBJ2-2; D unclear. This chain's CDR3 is CSVITSVRELFF. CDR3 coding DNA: TGCAGCGTCATAACATCTGTCCGGGAGCTGTTTTTT.